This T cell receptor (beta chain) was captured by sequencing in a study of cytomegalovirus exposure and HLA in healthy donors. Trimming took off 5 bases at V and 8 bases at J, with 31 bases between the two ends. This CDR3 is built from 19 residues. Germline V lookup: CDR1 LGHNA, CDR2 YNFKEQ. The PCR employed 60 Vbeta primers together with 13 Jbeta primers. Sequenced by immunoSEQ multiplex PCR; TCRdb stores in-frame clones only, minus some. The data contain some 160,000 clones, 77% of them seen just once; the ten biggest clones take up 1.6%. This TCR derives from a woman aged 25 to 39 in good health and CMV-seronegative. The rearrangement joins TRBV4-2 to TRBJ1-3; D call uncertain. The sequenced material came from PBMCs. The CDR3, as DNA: TGTGCCAGCAGCTCCCTGAGGGCAGGCCGAGTGAGTCCTGTCGACACCATATATTTT. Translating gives CASSSLRAGRVSPVDTIYF.